In this sample, the clone carrying this T cell receptor (beta chain) turned up a few times. Its antigen is not identified. The CDR3 is 12 residues long. Trimming shortened V by 5 bases and J by 5 bases, and 7 bases separated the two germline ends. CDR1 is SGHAT and CDR2 is FQNNGV in the germline V gene. These data originate in a study of early T cells in non-severe SARS-CoV-2 infection. Findings and limits, study-wide: Missing private and CD4 specificities, VDJdb matching favored anti-spike CD8 responses.

Researchers tagged individual cDNA molecules with unique molecular identifiers. In TCRdb, the 5' RACE reads were re-called with MiXCR into one record per CDR3 protein. The data contain 29,000 or so distinct CDR3 sequences, 5% of them seen just once; the ten biggest clones take up roughly a tenth. The sequencing sample was made of whole blood. The source of this sequence is an adult who was a healthcare worker with PCR-confirmed SARS-CoV-2 infection or an uninfected control (not recorded which). The J gene is TRBJ2-4, the V gene TRBV11-2; unclear D gene. The CDR3: CASSKPENIQYF. The CDR3 DNA reads TGTGCCAGCAGCAAACCGGAAAACATTCAGTACTTC. The full variable domain, with the rest looked up from reference TRBV11-2 and TRBJ2-4, is EAGVAQSPRYKIIEKRQSVAFWCNPISGHATLYWYQQILGQGPKLLIQFQNNGVVDDSQLPKDRFSAERLKGVDSTLKIQPAKLEDSAVYLCASSKPENIQYFGAGTRLSVL.